The 23 T cell receptor beta chains below come from one sample, sequenced in a study of T cell repertoires in cytomegalovirus infection (dated by TCRdb to between 2019 and 2020). The treatment or condition label corresponds to: in vitro stimulation with specific CMV peptide epitopes to enrich CMV-specific T cells. Sequencing took place on an Illumina HiSeq 1500. TCRdb reran the public reads through fastp at Q25 and MiXCR, keeping productive beta chains. Entries that share a CDR3 protein sequence are merged under the most common genes and DNA. The table for this sample lists about 830,000 distinct CDR3 sequences; approximately 32% of them were counted only once. The ten largest make up around 12% of the sample. For these TCRs, the target antigens are not known. Sequences were derived from cultured CD8+ T cells from PBMCs, sampled from culture after CMV antigen stimulation. The receptors were sampled from a human donor in good health (CMV status not recorded). Some clones in this sample may be carry-over from other donors' samples.

This clonotype was seen ten or more times. The chain is built from TRBV12-3 or TRBV12-4 and TRBJ2-5; 8 bases are shared with TRBD1. The CDR3 totals 15 residues. The V segment lost 5 bases and the J segment 5 bases; nucleotides outside the gene matches: 10. The CDR3 coding sequence is TGTGCCAGCAGTCCCGGACAGGGAGATTGGGAGACCCAGTACTTC. This encodes CASSPGQGDWETQYF.

This clonotype was counted between two and nine times. The chain recombines TRBV7-2 with TRBJ2-2, with D possibly being TRBD1 (6 bases). Trimming shortened V by 3 bases and J by 3 bases, and 14 bases separated the two germline ends. The germline gives CDR1 SGHTA, CDR2 FQGNSA. The CDR3 sequence is 16 residues long. CDR3 in DNA: TGTGCCAGCAGCTTCTATCCAGGGGTCCACACCGGGGAGCTGTTTTTT. Its protein is CASSFYPGVHTGELFF.

A remark on this clonotype: The junction departs from germline at one end; a sequencing error may be responsible. The chain links TRBV12-3 or TRBV12-4 to TRBJ1-5; no clear D gene. The CDR3 loop spans 13 amino acids. The CDR3 coding sequence is TGTGCCAGCGGACTAGGAGACGGTCAGTCCCAGCATTTT. It is translated as CASGLGDGQSQHF.

This clonotype was counted ten times or more. The rearrangement uses TRBV7-2 and TRBJ2-1, with D possibly TRBD1 on 6 matching bases. The V gene lost 1 base and the J gene lost 2 bases, with 18 bases spanning the gap. Germline V CDR1 and CDR2: SGHTA, FQGNSA. The CDR3 totals 18 residues. CDR3 in DNA: TGTGCCAGCAGCTTAGGGAGTCGGACAGTGGGCCCCTACAATGAGCAGTTCTTC. Translating it yields CASSLGSRTVGPYNEQFF. Drawing the rest from reference TRBV7-2 and TRBJ2-1, the complete variable domain is GAGVSQSPSNKVTEKGKDVELRCDPISGHTALYWYRQSLGQGLEFLIYFQGNSAPDKSGLPSDRFSAERTGGSVSTLTIQRTQQEDSAVYLCASSLGSRTVGPYNEQFFGPGTRLTVL.

In DNA form, the CDR3 reads TGTGCCAGCAGGACAGGGGTTGGCTACAATGAGCAGTTCTTC. It yields the protein CASRTGVGYNEQFF. The chain employs TRBV12-3 or TRBV12-4 and TRBJ2-1; 8 bases are a match to TRBD1. This CDR3 is built from 14 residues. V lost 6 bases to trimming and J lost 3 bases; unmatched junction nucleotides: 4.

This clonotype was picked up a small number of times. CDR3 residues: CSARDTASGVPDTQYF. The CDR3 nucleotides are TGCAGTGCTAGAGATACGGCTAGCGGGGTTCCAGATACGCAGTATTTT. This rearrangement joins TRBV20-1 to TRBJ2-3, with TRBD2 matching over 9 bases. Per germline, CDR1 DFQATT and CDR2 SNEGSKA (reference sequence). This CDR3 region has 16 residues. With 0 bases clipped from V and 4 bases from J, the junction kept 8 bases outside the gene matches.

The chain employs TRBV6-2 or TRBV6-3 and TRBJ2-7; D uncertain. The CDR3 runs 13 residues. Trimming left V 11 bases short and J 3 bases short, with 17 bases between. Germline V gene sequence: CDR1 MNHEY, CDR2 SVGEGT. CDR3 bases: TGTGCCTTGCGAGGCAGCAACTACTACGAGCAGTACGTC. As protein: CALRGSNYYEQYV.

V gene TRBV7-6 combines with J gene TRBJ1-4, with TRBD1 matching 7 bases. Germline-derived CDR1 and CDR2 are SGHVS and FNYEAQ. The CDR3 has 14 amino acids. V trimming: 4 bases; J trimming: 8 bases; junction bases outside the gene matches: 7. This chain's CDR3 is CASSSTGVREKLFF. The CDR3 nucleotides read TGTGCCAGCAGCTCAACAGGGGTGAGAGAAAAACTGTTTTTT.

In this sample, this clonotype turned up a few times. The chain has TRBV6-1 and TRBJ2-7; 9 bases fit TRBD1. With V trimmed by 6 bases and J by 7 bases, 10 bases remained unmatched. The CDR3 contains 14 residues. Germline CDR1 and CDR2: MNHNS and SASEGT. CDR3 in DNA: TGTGCCAGCAGGAGGACAGGGGCCCCGATGGAGCAGTACTTC. Translated: CASRRTGAPMEQYF.

Only a few counts were recorded for this clonotype. J is TRBJ1-2 and V is TRBV19; D ambiguous. V gave up 5 bases and J gave up 4 bases, with 14 bases separating them. The germline gives CDR1 LNHDA, CDR2 SQIVND (reference sequence). This CDR3 is 14 amino acids long. The CDR3 bases are TGTGCCAGTAGTCCCGCCCCGGTAGGCTATGGCTACACCTTC. It is translated as CASSPAPVGYGYTF.

The J gene is TRBJ2-7, the V gene TRBV7-6; D is possibly TRBD1 (5 bases). Trimming pared 2 bases from V and 3 bases from J, leaving 8 bases between. The V gene's germline CDR1 is SGHVS and CDR2 FNYEAQ. This CDR3 spans 13 amino acids. The CDR3 DNA reads TGTGCCAGCAGCTTACGACAGAACTACGAGCAGTACGTC. Protein sequence: CASSLRQNYEQYV.

The chain uses TRBV29-1 and TRBJ1-2, with D unresolved. The CDR3 loop spans 15 amino acids. V was pared by 1 base and J by 0 bases, with 12 bases between. Germline values: CDR1 SQVTM, CDR2 ANQGSEA. Here the CDR3 reads CSVEGSRTANYGYTF. CDR3 sequence (DNA): TGCAGCGTTGAAGGATCCCGGACGGCTAACTATGGCTACACCTTC.

The CDR3 region is CASQLSNHPLQETQYF. CDR3 DNA: TGTGCCAGCCAGCTCTCCAACCACCCTCTCCAAGAGACCCAGTACTTC. The V and J genes are TRBV7-9 and TRBJ2-5, with D unresolved. The CDR3 has 16 residues. Germline V gives CDR1 SEHNR, CDR2 FQNEAQ (reference sequence). V lost 8 bases to trimming and J lost 1 base, with 20 bases between them. The whole variable domain, filled in from reference TRBV7-9 and TRBJ2-5, reads DTGVSQNPRHKITKRGQNVTFRCDPISEHNRLYWYRQTLGQGPEFLTYFQNEAQLEKSRLLSDRFSAERPKGSFSTLEIQRTEQGDSAMYLCASQLSNHPLQETQYFGPGTRLLVL.

A note on this clonotype: The junction differs from germline at one of its ends, possibly a read error. The chain is built from TRBV7-6 and TRBJ2-3; maybe TRBD1 (6 bases). The CDR3 length is 14 residues. Germline loops: CDR1 SGHVS, CDR2 FNYEAQ. The CDR3 reads CASSRSKGADTQYF. The CDR3 DNA reads TGTGCTAGCAGCCGTTCCAAGGGGGCAGATACGCAGTATTTT.

The CDR3 DNA reads as TGTGCCAGCAGCCCGACAGGTCCCTACTACGCGCAGTACGTC. It codes for CASSPTGPYYAQYV. The V and J genes are TRBV6-1 and TRBJ2-7; D is perhaps TRBD1 (6 bases). Germline CDR1 and CDR2: MNHNS and SASEGT. The CDR3 length is 14 residues.

This chain uses TRBV27 with TRBJ2-7; D could derive from TRBD1 or TRBD2 (5 bases each). Germline CDR1 is MNHEY and CDR2 is SMNVEV (reference sequence). This CDR3 region has 15 residues. V lost 5 bases, J lost 3 bases, and 17 bases lay in between. The CDR3 DNA is TGTGCCAGCAGTCCCACAGCCGGGGCAGTCTACGAGCAGTACTTC. It is translated as CASSPTAGAVYEQYF.

The rearrangement uses TRBV10-2 and TRBJ2-5; possibly TRBD2 for D (5 bases). There are 12 residues in the CDR3. The germline V gene encodes CDR1 WSHSY and CDR2 SAAADI. V was pared by 10 bases and J by 5 bases, with 14 bases between. CDR3 DNA sequence: TGCGCCACCGGAGGTATAGGGGAGACCCAGTACTTC. It specifies CATGGIGETQYF.

This clonotype was observed a few times. The chain recombines TRBV12-3 or TRBV12-4 with TRBJ1-2; possibly TRBD1 for D (5 bases). The V gene lost 5 bases and the J gene lost 3 bases, with 19 bases spanning the gap. The CDR3 runs to 16 residues. The CDR3 DNA reads as TGTGCCAGCAGTCACGTCTCCGGACACGGGCACTATGGCTACACCTTC. Its protein product is CASSHVSGHGHYGYTF.

This chain joins TRBV9 and TRBJ2-5; 7 nucleotides align to TRBD2. Unmatched junction bases numbered 5, after V lost 0 bases and J lost 6 bases. CDR3 length equals 14 residues. Germline loops: CDR1 SGDLS, CDR2 YYNGEE. This chain's CDR3 is CASSVGGGIQTQYF. CDR3 in DNA: TGTGCCAGCAGCGTAGGGGGGGGGATTCAGACCCAGTACTTC.

In regard to this clonotype: As the CDR3 is not closed by the conserved phenylalanine or tryptophan, this likely results from a read error. This rearrangement joins TRBV7-1 to TRBJ2-1; 8 nucleotides agree with TRBD2. TRBV7-1 is given ORF status, its function remaining uncertain. V shed 3 bases, J shed 6 bases, and the junction held 7 bases outside the gene matches. This CDR3 is 15 amino acids long. The CDR3 loop reads CASSSGTRAGNEQFL. The CDR3 DNA reads TGTGCCAGCAGCTCTGGGACTAGAGCTGGCAATGAGCAGTTCCTC.

This rearrangement joins TRBV6-1 to TRBJ2-4, with TRBD1 matching over 8 bases. Unmatched junction bases numbered 13, after V lost 6 bases and J lost 0 bases. The CDR3 is 18 amino acids. In germline, CDR1 is MNHNS, CDR2 SASEGT. CDR3 in amino acids: CASSRDRPIVLAKNIQYF. The CDR3 DNA reads as TGTGCCAGCAGCCGGGACAGGCCGATTGTATTAGCCAAAAACATTCAGTACTTC.

The rearrangement uses TRBV15 and TRBJ2-5; tentatively, D is TRBD1 (6 bases). The CDR3 is made up of 15 amino acids. V was clipped by 5 bases and J by 5 bases, with 18 bases between them. Germline assignment: CDR1 LNHNV and CDR2 YYDKDF (reference sequence). CDR3 region: CATSAQWGLGETQYF. In DNA form, the CDR3 reads TGTGCCACCAGCGCCCAATGGGGGCTCGGGGAGACCCAGTACTTC.

In DNA form, the CDR3 reads TGTGCCAGCAGCTTATTAAGTCGGGGGCCAGAGACCCAGTACTTC. It is translated as CASSLLSRGPETQYF. The V gene is TRBV7-9, the J gene TRBJ2-5; either TRBD1 or TRBD2 may fit D (6 bases each). V was clipped by 2 bases and J by 4 bases, with 14 bases between them. The CDR3 extends over 15 amino acids. Germline CDR1 SEHNR, CDR2 FQNEAQ (reference sequence).